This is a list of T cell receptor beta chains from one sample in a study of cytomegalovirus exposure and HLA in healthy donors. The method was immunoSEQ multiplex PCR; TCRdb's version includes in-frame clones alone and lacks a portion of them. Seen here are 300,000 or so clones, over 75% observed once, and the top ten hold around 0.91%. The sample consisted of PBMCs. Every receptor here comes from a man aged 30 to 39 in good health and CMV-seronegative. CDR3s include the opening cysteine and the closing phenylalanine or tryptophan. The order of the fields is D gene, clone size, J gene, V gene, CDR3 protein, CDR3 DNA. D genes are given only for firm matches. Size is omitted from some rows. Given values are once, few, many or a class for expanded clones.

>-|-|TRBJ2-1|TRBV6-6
CASSLSNEQFF
TGTGCCAGCAGTCTTAGTAATGAGCAGTTCTTC
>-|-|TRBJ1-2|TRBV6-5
CASSYPTRTGNYGYTF
TGTGCCAGCAGTTACCCAACGAGAACAGGGAACTATGGCTACACCTTC
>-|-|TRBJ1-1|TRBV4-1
CASSARGGPRVSVDTEAFF
TGCGCCAGCAGCGCAAGGGGGGGTCCGAGGGTCAGTGTTGACACTGAAGCTTTCTTT
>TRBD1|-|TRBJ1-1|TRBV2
CASATGGRTEAFF
TGTGCCAGCGCTACAGGGGGTCGGACTGAAGCTTTCTTT
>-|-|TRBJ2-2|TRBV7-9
CASSRAWGVRPGTGELFF
TGTGCCAGCAGCCGTGCCTGGGGGGTCCGACCTGGCACCGGGGAGCTGTTTTTT
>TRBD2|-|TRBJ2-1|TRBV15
CATSRDLAGGLLDNEQFF
TGTGCCACCAGCAGAGATCTAGCGGGGGGGCTACTAGACAATGAGCAGTTCTTC
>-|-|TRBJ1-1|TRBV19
CASSIGGVGTEAFF
TGTGCCAGTAGTATAGGGGGGGTTGGGACTGAAGCTTTCTTT
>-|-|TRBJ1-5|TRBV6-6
CASRTREQNQPQHF
TGTGCCAGCAGAACCCGGGAGCAAAATCAGCCCCAGCATTTT
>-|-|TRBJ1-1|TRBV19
CASSLRDLSNTEAFF
TGTGCCAGTAGTCTCCGGGACTTATCGAACACTGAAGCTTTCTTT
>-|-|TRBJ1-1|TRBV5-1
CASSSEMNTEAFF
TGCGCCAGCAGCTCGGAGATGAACACTGAAGCTTTCTTT
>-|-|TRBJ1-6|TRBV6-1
CASALGNNFNSPLHF
TGTGCCAGCGCCCTCGGGAACAACTTTAATTCACCCCTCCACTTT
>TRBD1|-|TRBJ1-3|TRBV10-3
CAISAPTGGLLGNTIYF
TGTGCCATCAGTGCCCCGACAGGGGGGTTACTTGGAAACACCATATATTTT
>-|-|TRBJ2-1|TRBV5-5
CASSLRQELYTYNEQFF
TGTGCCAGCAGCTTGCGACAGGAGCTCTACACCTACAATGAGCAGTTCTTC
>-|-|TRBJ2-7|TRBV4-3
CASSQGRLGYEQYF
TGCGCCAGCAGCCAAGGCAGGTTAGGCTACGAGCAGTACTTC
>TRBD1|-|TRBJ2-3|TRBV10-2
CASSGTADTQYF
TGCGCCAGCAGCGGGACAGCCGATACGCAGTATTTT
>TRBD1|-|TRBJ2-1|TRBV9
CASSGLRDRGYYNEQFF
TGTGCCAGCAGCGGACTCAGGGACAGGGGTTATTACAATGAGCAGTTCTTC
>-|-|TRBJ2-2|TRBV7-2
CASSSPTAGANTGELFF
TGTGCCAGCAGCTCTCCCACAGCAGGGGCAAACACCGGGGAGCTGTTTTTT
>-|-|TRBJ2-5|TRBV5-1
CASSFGETQYF
TGCGCCAGCAGCTTCGGAGAGACCCAGTACTTC
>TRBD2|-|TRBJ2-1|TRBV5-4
CASSPRGGNEQFF
TGTGCCAGCAGTCCCCGCGGGGGTAATGAGCAGTTCTTC
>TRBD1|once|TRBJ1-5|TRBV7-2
CASSSRQGANQPQHF
TGTGCCAGCAGCTCGAGACAGGGGGCGAATCAGCCCCAGCATTTT
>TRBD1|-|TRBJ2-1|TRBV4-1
CASSQGQGDVGEQFF
TGCGCCAGCAGCCAGGGGCAGGGGGATGTTGGTGAGCAGTTCTTC
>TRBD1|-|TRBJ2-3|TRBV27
CASSLQGGSTDTQYF
TGTGCCAGCAGTCTACAGGGGGGTAGCACAGATACGCAGTATTTT
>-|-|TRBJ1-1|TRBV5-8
CASSQNRAKLLF
TGTGCCAGCAGCCAGAACAGAGCCAAGCTTCTCTTT
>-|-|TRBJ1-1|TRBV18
CASSSGQNTEAFF
TGTGCCAGCTCATCGGGACAGAACACTGAAGCTTTCTTT
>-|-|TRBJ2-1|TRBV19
CATTRGANSYNEQFF
TGTGCCACTACACGGGGGGCTAACTCCTACAATGAGCAGTTCTTC
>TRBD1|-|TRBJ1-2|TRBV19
CASSPLQGASSGYTF
TGTGCCAGTAGTCCCCTACAGGGGGCAAGCAGTGGCTACACCTTC
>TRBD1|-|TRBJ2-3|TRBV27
CASSRTWGQSTDTQYF
TGTGCCAGCAGCCGTACTTGGGGACAGAGCACAGATACGCAGTATTTT
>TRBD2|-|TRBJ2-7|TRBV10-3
CAISGGDSYEQYF
TGTGCCATCTCGGGAGGAGACTCCTACGAGCAGTACTTC
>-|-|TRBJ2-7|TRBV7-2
CASSVTTGTWSEQYF
TGTGCCAGCAGCGTAACAACCGGGACATGGTCGGAGCAGTACTTC
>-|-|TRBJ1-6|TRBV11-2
CASSLDGQSNSPLHF
TGTGCCAGCAGCTTAGATGGACAGAGTAATTCACCCCTCCACTTT
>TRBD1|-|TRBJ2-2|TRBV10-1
CASMGGQGKTGELFF
TGCGCCAGCATGGGCGGACAGGGAAAAACCGGGGAGCTGTTTTTT
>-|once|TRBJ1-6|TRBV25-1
CASSALEGNSYNSPLHF
TGTGCCAGCAGTGCCCTGGAGGGGAACTCCTATAATTCACCCCTCCACTTT
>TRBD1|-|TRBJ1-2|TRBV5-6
CASSPNRGAGYGYTF
TGTGCCAGCAGCCCAAACAGGGGGGCGGGGTATGGCTACACCTTC
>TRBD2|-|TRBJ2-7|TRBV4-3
CASSQGLAGAYEQYF
TGCGCCAGCAGCCAGGGACTAGCGGGGGCCTACGAGCAGTACTTC
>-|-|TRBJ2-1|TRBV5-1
CASSLISSSSYNEQFF
TGCGCCAGCAGCTTGATATCATCCAGCTCCTACAATGAGCAGTTCTTC
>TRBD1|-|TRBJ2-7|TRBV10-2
CASTPGTGIHEQYF
TGCGCCAGCACGCCCGGGACAGGGATCCACGAGCAGTACTTC